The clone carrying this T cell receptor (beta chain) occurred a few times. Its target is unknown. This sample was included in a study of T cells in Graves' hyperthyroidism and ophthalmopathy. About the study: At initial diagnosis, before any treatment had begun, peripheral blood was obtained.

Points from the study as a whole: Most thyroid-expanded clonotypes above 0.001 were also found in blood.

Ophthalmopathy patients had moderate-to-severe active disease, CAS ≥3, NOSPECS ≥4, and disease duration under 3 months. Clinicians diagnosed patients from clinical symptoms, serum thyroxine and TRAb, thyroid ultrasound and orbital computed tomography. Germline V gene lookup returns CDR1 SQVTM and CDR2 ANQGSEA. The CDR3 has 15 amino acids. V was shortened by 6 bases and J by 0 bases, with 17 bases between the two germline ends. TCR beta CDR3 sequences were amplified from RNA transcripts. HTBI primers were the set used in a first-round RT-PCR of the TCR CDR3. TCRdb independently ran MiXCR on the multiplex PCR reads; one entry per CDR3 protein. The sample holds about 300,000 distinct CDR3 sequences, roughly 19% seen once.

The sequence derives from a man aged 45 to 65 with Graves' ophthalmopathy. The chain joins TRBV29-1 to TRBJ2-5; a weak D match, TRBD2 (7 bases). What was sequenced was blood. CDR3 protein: CSVWGGAQYQETQYF. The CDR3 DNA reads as TGCAGCGTGTGGGGGGGGGCCCAATACCAAGAGACCCAGTACTTC.